One and the same sample provided the 28 T cell receptor beta chains below, sequenced in a study of T cells in Graves' hyperthyroidism and ophthalmopathy. TCR beta CDR3 sequences were amplified from RNA transcripts. An initial round of RT-PCR targeting the TCR CDR3 relied on the HTBI primer set. TCRdb processed the multiplex PCR reads anew with MiXCR; each CDR3 protein has one entry. The sample holds around 540,000 distinct CDR3 sequences, about half seen once. Sample: peripheral blood or thyroid tissue (not recorded which). Receptor source: a woman aged 18-29 years with Graves' hyperthyroidism.

This chain connects TRBV7-8 to TRBJ2-7; TRBD2 agrees at 11 bases. The CDR3 has 16 residues. Germline CDR1 and CDR2: SGHVS and FQNEAQ. The V gene end was trimmed by 5 bases and the J gene end by 0 bases; junction bases not matched to a gene: 6. The CDR3 region is CASSPSGRRSSYEQYF. The CDR3 region has the DNA TGTGCCAGCAGCCCTAGCGGGAGGCGAAGCTCCTACGAGCAGTACTTC. Full variable domain (rest looked up from reference TRBV7-8 and TRBJ2-7): GAGVSQSPRYKVAKRGQDVALRCDPISGHVSLFWYQQALGQGPEFLTYFQNEAQLDKSGLPSDRFFAERPEGSVSTLKIQRTQQEDSAVYLCASSPSGRRSSYEQYFGPGTRLTVT.

J is TRBJ1-1 and V is TRBV10-3; D remains ambiguous. Between the trimmed V and J ends, which lost 6 bases and 4 bases, there was a span of 6 bases. The CDR3 sequence is 11 residues long. CDR1 ENHRY and CDR2 SYGVKD come from the germline V gene. In DNA form, the CDR3 reads TGTGCCATCAGGGGGAGCACTGAAGCTTTCTTT. Its translation: CAIRGSTEAFF.

The genes are TRBV15 and TRBJ1-2; D unresolved. The CDR3 has 14 residues. Trimming removed 0 bases from V and 8 bases from J, with 13 bases in between. The germline V gene has CDR1 LNHNV and CDR2 YYDKDF (reference sequence). The CDR3 nucleotides are TGTGCCACCAGCAGAGATCGGGTGGCGGGCGGCTACACCTTC. This codes for CATSRDRVAGGYTF. The whole variable domain, filled in from reference TRBV15 and TRBJ1-2, reads DAMVIQNPRYQVTQFGKPVTLSCSQTLNHNVMYWYQQKSSQAPKLLFHYYDKDFNNEADTPDNFQSRRPNTSFCFLDIRSPGLGDTAMYLCATSRDRVAGGYTFGSGTRLTVV.

The CDR3: CASSWTSNTEAFF. CDR3 bases: TGTGCCAGCAGCTGGACAAGTAACACTGAAGCTTTCTTT. The chain links TRBV25-1 to TRBJ1-1; TRBD1 might be the D (5 bases). Germline values: CDR1 MGHDK, CDR2 SYGVNS. V was clipped by 6 bases and J by 2 bases, with 10 bases between them. This CDR3 spans 13 amino acids.

The rearrangement uses TRBV19 and TRBJ2-2; D is uncertain. Germline V gene lookup returns CDR1 LNHDA and CDR2 SQIVND (reference sequence). V lost 3 bases and J lost 8, with 7 bases in between. The CDR3 contains 12 residues. The CDR3 nucleotides read TGTGCCAGTAGTATGGGCAGGGGGGAGCTGTTTTTT. It specifies CASSMGRGELFF.

The V call is TRBV2, the J call TRBJ2-7, with 8 bases fitting TRBD2. The CDR3 contains 15 residues. Per germline, CDR1 SNHLY and CDR2 FYNNEI. The junction had 12 bases not matched to a gene; V was cut back by 6 bases and J by 5 bases. The CDR3 nucleotides read TGTGCCAGCAGCCTTAGAGCGGGGGCCTCGGACGAGCAGTACTTC. Its translation is CASSLRAGASDEQYF.

The chain employs TRBV2 and TRBJ2-7; D remains ambiguous. Germline V gene data show CDR1 as SNHLY and CDR2 as FYNNEI. The V end was cut by 6 bases, the J end by 6 bases, with 18 bases between. The CDR3 is 14 residues long. The CDR3: CASSIIGSAAEQYF. CDR3 DNA: TGTGCCAGCAGCATAATTGGGTCCGCCGCCGAGCAGTACTTC. The full variable domain, in which reference TRBV2 and TRBJ2-7 provide the parts outside the CDR3, is EPEVTQTPSHQVTQMGQEVILRCVPISNHLYFYWYRQILGQKVEFLVSFYNNEISEKSEIFDDQFSVERPDGSNFTLKIRSTKLEDSAMYFCASSIIGSAAEQYFGPGTRLTVT.

This chain links TRBV7-6 with TRBJ2-1; either TRBD1 or TRBD2 may supply D (5 bases each). V dropped 2 bases and J dropped 5 bases, with 16 bases sitting between them. The CDR3 contains 16 residues. Germline-derived CDR1 and CDR2 are SGHVS and FNYEAQ. This CDR3 is CASSLLWGRTNNEQFF. DNA for the CDR3: TGTGCCAGCAGCTTATTGTGGGGGAGAACCAACAATGAGCAGTTCTTC.

The table lists this clonotype with a count of one. Mismatch with germline at one junction end may stem from a read error. The chain employs TRBV29-1 and TRBJ2-2; D gene unclear. The germline CDR1 and CDR2 sequences are SQVTM and ANQGSEA. This CDR3 comprises 13 residues. CDR3 nucleotides: TGCGGCGTTCCGGCGGTTGGGTCACGGGAGCTGTTTTTT. Translated, it gives CGVPAVGSRELFF.

This rearrangement joins TRBV2 to TRBJ2-2; D is unresolved. Germline CDR1 reads SNHLY; CDR2 reads FYNNEI. The CDR3 totals 16 residues. Trimming took 8 bases from V and 4 from J, leaving 20 bases between them. The CDR3 protein is CASVLHGISGTGELFF. Written as DNA, the CDR3 is TGTGCCAGCGTACTTCATGGAATTTCTGGCACCGGGGAGCTGTTTTTT.

There are many counts of this clonotype. The V call is TRBV12-3 or TRBV12-4, the J call TRBJ1-3; D is undetermined. Between the trimmed V and J ends, which lost 6 bases and 10 bases, there was a span of 7 bases. There are 10 residues in the CDR3. CDR3 amino acids: CASSGRTIYF. DNA of the CDR3: TGTGCCAGCAGCGGTAGGACCATATATTTT.

The gene calls are TRBV9 and TRBJ2-7; tentatively, D is TRBD1 (5 bases). The CDR3 totals 15 residues. Germline V lookup: CDR1 SGDLS, CDR2 YYNGEE. The V and J ends lost 4 bases and 2 bases respectively, with 16 bases between them. CDR3 protein: CASSPRAGNTYEQYV. In DNA, the CDR3 is TGTGCCAGCAGCCCCCGCGCAGGGAATACCTACGAGCAGTACGTC.

With respect to this clonotype: A much larger clone lies a single base off, so this may be a read error. The V and J genes are TRBV10-3 and TRBJ2-7, with TRBD1 as a possible D gene (6 bases). Trimming removed 6 bases at V and 2 bases at J, with 14 bases between. This CDR3 has 14 residues. Germline V gene data show CDR1 as ENHRY and CDR2 as SYGVKD. The CDR3 bases are TGTGCCATCAGGCTGACAGGAAGGGCCTACGAGCAGTACTTC. Protein sequence: CAIRLTGRAYEQYF.

V is TRBV5-8 and J is TRBJ1-1; D not resolved. The length of the CDR3 is 14 residues. The germline CDR1 and CDR2 sequences are SGHTS and YDEGEE. Between the trimmed V and J ends, which lost 4 bases and 6 bases, there was a span of 16 bases. As DNA, the CDR3 is TGTGCCAGCAGCCCCGAATGGGTCACCGCTGAAGCTTTCTTT. Its protein product is CASSPEWVTAEAFF.

CDR3: CASAVLGGSEAFF. CDR3 nucleotide sequence: TGTGCCAGCGCCGTCCTTGGGGGCTCTGAAGCTTTCTTT. The rearrangement joins TRBV25-1 to TRBJ1-1, with TRBD1 as a possible D gene (6 bases). The CDR3 covers 13 residues. Germline-derived CDR1 and CDR2 are MGHDK and SYGVNS. V shed 8 bases and J shed 6 bases, with 16 bases lying between them.

In its sample, this clonotype was seen many times. The genes are TRBV10-3 and TRBJ1-1, with D hard to call. This CDR3 comprises 13 residues. V lost 6 bases and J 2 bases, leaving 10 bases between the germline ends. The V gene's germline CDR1 is ENHRY and CDR2 SYGVKD. CDR3 loop: CAISNTANTEAFF. The CDR3 DNA reads TGTGCCATCAGCAATACTGCCAACACTGAAGCTTTCTTT.

The chain links TRBV29-1 to TRBJ1-4; perhaps TRBD1 as D (5 bases). Germline V CDR1 and CDR2: SQVTM, ANQGSEA. Between the trimmed V and J ends, which lost 6 bases and 6 bases, there was a span of 17 bases. The CDR3 has 14 residues. The CDR3 coding sequence is TGCAGCGTCGCAGATGGGGCCCGGGATGAAAAACTGTTTTTT. Translation gives CSVADGARDEKLFF.

The rearrangement joins TRBV7-9 to TRBJ1-1, with TRBD1 matching 12 bases. The CDR3 covers 12 residues. Losses at the gene ends were 9 bases for V and 11 bases for J; bases not matched to a gene: 7. Per germline, CDR1 SEHNR and CDR2 FQNEAQ (reference sequence). The CDR3 sequence is CASGGQGAEAFF. The CDR3 coding sequence is TGTGCCAGTGGGGGACAGGGGGCCGAGGCTTTCTTT.

The V and J genes are TRBV7-3 and TRBJ2-7; a possible D gene is TRBD1 (6 bases). V lost 7 bases to trimming and J lost 5 bases, with 15 bases between them. The CDR3 is made up of 13 amino acids. The V gene's germline CDR1 is SGHTA and CDR2 FQGTGA. DNA for the CDR3: TGTGCCAGCAAGACGAAACAGGGCCACGAGCAGTACTTC. This sequence encodes CASKTKQGHEQYF.

The chain is built from TRBV5-4 and TRBJ1-4; D is undetermined. CDR1 and CDR2 from the germline V gene are SGHNT and YYREEE (reference sequence). CDR3 length: 15 residues. Trimming cost V 4 bases and J 4 bases, with 14 bases left between them. The CDR3 is CASSLESGINEKLFF. The CDR3 DNA is TGTGCCAGCAGCCTTGAGTCTGGCATTAATGAAAAACTGTTTTTT.

The chain carries TRBV29-1 and TRBJ2-7; TRBD1 aligns across 7 bases. This CDR3 has 12 amino acids. J lost 4 bases, V lost 4 bases, and 4 bases had no gene match. Germline V gene data show CDR1 as SQVTM and CDR2 as ANQGSEA. The CDR3 DNA sequence: TGCAGCGTTGTAGGGGGCGGTTACGAGCAGTACTTC. The encoded protein is CSVVGGGYEQYF.

This chain links TRBV20-1 with TRBJ1-4; D is unresolved. CDR1 is DFQATT, CDR2 SNEGSKA, per germline (reference sequence). This CDR3 is built from 15 residues. V was clipped by 0 bases and J by 7 bases, with 15 bases between them. The CDR3 protein is CSARDPGVNTEKLFF. The DNA of the CDR3 is TGCAGTGCTAGAGATCCGGGTGTGAACACTGAAAAACTGTTTTTT.

This clonotype was observed at least ten times. This chain links TRBV2 with TRBJ1-5; TRBD1 might be the D (5 bases). This CDR3 is 14 amino acids long. Germline V gene sequence: CDR1 SNHLY, CDR2 FYNNEI. V lost 4 bases and J 5 bases, leaving 12 bases between the germline ends. For the CDR3, the DNA is TGTGCCAGCAGTGGTGAGGGGCGGCATCAGCCCCAGCATTTT. Translated: CASSGEGRHQPQHF.

A remark on this clonotype: This may be a read error: a much more frequent sequence differs by one nucleotide. The genes are TRBV7-8 and TRBJ1-1; D is ambiguous. CDR1 and CDR2 (germline): SGHVS, FQNEAQ. This CDR3 region has 14 residues. The CDR3 sequence: CASSLERVNIEAFF. CDR3 DNA sequence: TGTGCCAGCAGCTTAGAGCGGGTGAACATTGAAGCTTTCTTT.

The table lists this clonotype with many counts. This chain uses TRBV7-2 with TRBJ2-7; no firm D call. V was shortened by 1 base and J by 7 bases, with 11 bases between the two germline ends. Germline V gene data show CDR1 as SGHTA and CDR2 as FQGNSA. CDR3 length equals 13 residues. CDR3 nucleotide sequence: TGTGCCAGCAGCTTAGAGCTCGCGGCGGAGCAGTACTTC. It codes for CASSLELAAEQYF. Variable domain in full (rest from reference TRBV7-2 and TRBJ2-7): GAGVSQSPSNKVTEKGKDVELRCDPISGHTALYWYRQSLGQGLEFLIYFQGNSAPDKSGLPSDRFSAERTGGSVSTLTIQRTQQEDSAVYLCASSLELAAEQYFGPGTRLTVT.

The chain has TRBV29-1 and TRBJ2-7; D is ambiguous. Trimming took off 0 bases at V and 6 bases at J, with 12 bases between the two ends. The CDR3 is 13 residues long. Per the germline V gene, CDR1 is SQVTM and CDR2 is ANQGSEA. The CDR3 protein is CSVEDPRTGEQYF. CDR3 nucleotides: TGCAGCGTTGAAGATCCCCGGACGGGCGAGCAGTACTTC.

The chain links TRBV29-1 to TRBJ2-7, with D perhaps given as TRBD1 or TRBD2 (6 bases each). Looked up from germline, CDR1 is SQVTM and CDR2 is ANQGSEA. Trimming cost V 3 bases and J 5 bases, with 11 bases left between them. This CDR3 has 12 residues. CDR3 nucleotide sequence: TGCAGCGTTGATTTGGGGGGCGACGAGCAGTACTTC. Translating it yields CSVDLGGDEQYF.

The chain has TRBV7-8 and TRBJ2-5; a weak D match, TRBD2 (5 bases). Germline CDR1 and CDR2: SGHVS and FQNEAQ. The length of the CDR3 is 14 residues. Trimming removed 2 bases at V and 2 bases at J, with 9 bases between. The CDR3, as DNA: TGTGCCAGCAGCTTAAGCCTAGCACAAGAGACCCAGTACTTC. Translation gives CASSLSLAQETQYF.